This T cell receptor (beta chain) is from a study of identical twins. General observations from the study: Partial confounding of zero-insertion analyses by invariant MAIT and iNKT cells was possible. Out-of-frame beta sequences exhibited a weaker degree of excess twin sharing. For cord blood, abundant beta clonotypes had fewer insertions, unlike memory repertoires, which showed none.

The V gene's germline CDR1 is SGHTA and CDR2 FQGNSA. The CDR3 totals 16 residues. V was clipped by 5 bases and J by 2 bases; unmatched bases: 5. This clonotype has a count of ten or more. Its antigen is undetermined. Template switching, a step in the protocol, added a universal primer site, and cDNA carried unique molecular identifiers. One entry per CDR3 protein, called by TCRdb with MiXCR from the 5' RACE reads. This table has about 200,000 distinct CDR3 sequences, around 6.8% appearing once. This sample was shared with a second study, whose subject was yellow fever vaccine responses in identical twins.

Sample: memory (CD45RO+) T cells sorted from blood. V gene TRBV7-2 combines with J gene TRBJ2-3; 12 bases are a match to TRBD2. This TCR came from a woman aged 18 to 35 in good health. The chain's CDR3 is CASSPRTSGITDTQYF. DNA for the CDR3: TGTGCCAGCAGCCCGAGGACTAGCGGGATCACAGATACGCAGTATTTT.